The next 32 T cell receptor beta chains were all read from a single sample in a study of blood T cell repertoires in COVID-19. TCRdb keeps only in-frame clones here, not all; method: immunoSEQ multiplex PCR. The data show approximately 240,000 clones, with around 90% seen just once and roughly 0.89% held by the top ten. Sequencing was carried out using peripheral blood. These receptors were taken from a man aged 30-40 years with COVID-19, enrolled during active disease.

The genes are TRBV11-1 and TRBJ1-1, with TRBD1 matching over 8 bases. Germline V gene lookup returns CDR1 SGHAT and CDR2 FQDESV (reference sequence). The CDR3 totals 14 residues. The J segment lost 6 bases and the V segment lost 3 bases, leaving 6 bases of the junction unmatched. This CDR3 reads CASSFLQGASEAFF. The CDR3 bases are TGTGCCAGCAGCTTTCTGCAGGGGGCCTCTGAAGCTTTCTTT. Full variable domain (missing parts from reference TRBV11-1 and TRBJ1-1): EAEVAQSPRYKITEKSQAVAFWCDPISGHATLYWYRQILGQGPELLVQFQDESVVDDSQLPKDRFSAERLKGVDSTLKIQPAELGDSAMYLCASSFLQGASEAFFGQGTRLTVV.

J is TRBJ2-2 and V is TRBV6-4; D not certain. The germline V and J ends were trimmed by 6 bases and 1 base, with 9 bases remaining between them. CDR1 is MRHNA, CDR2 SNTAGT, per germline. CDR3 length: 14 amino acids. CDR3 DNA: TGTGCCAGCAGGCTGGCAGAGAACACCGGGGAGCTGTTTTTT. It specifies CASRLAENTGELFF.

The chain joins TRBV5-4 to TRBJ2-2; TRBD2 aligns across 12 bases. Germline loops: CDR1 SGHNT, CDR2 YYREEE (reference sequence). The J segment lost 2 bases and the V segment lost 4 bases, leaving 6 bases of the junction unmatched. The length of the CDR3 is 17 residues. In DNA form, the CDR3 reads TGTGCCAGCAGCGACGGACTAGCGGGGCCTAACACCGGGGAGCTGTTTTTT. It is translated as CASSDGLAGPNTGELFF.

This chain connects TRBV5-1 to TRBJ1-2, with D perhaps matching TRBD1 (5 bases). V lost 4 bases and J 5 bases, leaving 18 bases between the germline ends. CDR1 is SGHRS and CDR2 is YFSETQ in the germline V gene. The CDR3 has 15 residues. The CDR3 sequence is CASSPQGAPEYGYTF. The CDR3 nucleotides read TGCGCCAGCAGCCCTCAGGGCGCCCCCGAGTATGGCTACACCTTC.

The V call is TRBV7-7, the J call TRBJ2-5; D is possibly TRBD1 (5 bases). CDR1 SSHAT and CDR2 FNYEAQ come from the germline V gene (reference sequence). This CDR3 is built from 14 residues. Trimming took off 5 bases at V and 4 bases at J, with 14 bases between the two ends. The CDR3 DNA reads as TGTGCCAGCAGCCTAGACAGAATAGGAGAGACCCAGTACTTC. It encodes CASSLDRIGETQYF. Full variable domain (rest looked up from reference TRBV7-7 and TRBJ2-5): GAGVSQSPRYKVTKRGQDVTLRCDPISSHATLYWYQQALGQGPEFLTYFNYEAQPDKSGLPSDRFSAERPEGSISTLTIQRTEQRDSAMYRCASSLDRIGETQYFGPGTRLLVL.

The chain has TRBV7-6 and TRBJ2-7, with a possible D match to TRBD1 (5 bases). CDR1 and CDR2 (germline): SGHVS, FNYEAQ. This CDR3 is 14 amino acids long. V was pared by 2 bases and J by 4 bases, with 12 bases between. The CDR3 nucleotides are TGTGCCAGCAGCTTACAGCAGGGCCAATACGAGCAGTACTTC. It yields the protein CASSLQQGQYEQYF.

CDR3 loop: CSAYWSPEAFF. CDR3 DNA sequence: TGCAGTGCTTACTGGAGCCCTGAAGCTTTCTTT. The chain uses TRBV20-1 and TRBJ1-1; D is undetermined. The V gene lost 5 bases and the J gene lost 6 bases, with 10 bases spanning the gap. The CDR3 covers 11 residues. The germline V gene encodes CDR1 DFQATT and CDR2 SNEGSKA (reference sequence).

The chain carries TRBV5-4 and TRBJ1-1; TRBD1 is a possible D gene (6 bases). This CDR3 comprises 17 residues. The V gene lost 3 bases and the J gene lost 3 bases, with 21 bases spanning the gap. The V gene's germline CDR1 is SGHNT and CDR2 YYREEE (reference sequence). CDR3 protein: CASSSRIRGAPYTEAFF. DNA for the CDR3: TGTGCCAGCAGCTCCCGAATTCGGGGGGCCCCATACACTGAAGCTTTCTTT.

The chain couples TRBV6-1 to TRBJ1-5, with a possible D match to TRBD1 (5 bases). CDR1 MNHNS and CDR2 SASEGT come from the germline V gene. The CDR3 length is 16 residues. Trimming took 1 base from V and 3 from J, leaving 13 bases between them. The CDR3 loop reads CASSEGGFGINQPQHF. The DNA of the CDR3 is TGTGCCAGCAGTGAAGGGGGCTTCGGAATCAATCAGCCCCAGCATTTT.

The chain uses TRBV6-1 and TRBJ1-1, with TRBD1 as a possible D gene (5 bases). Between the trimmed V and J ends, which lost 1 base and 0 bases, there was a span of 24 bases. Germline lookup yields CDR1 MNHNS and CDR2 SASEGT. The CDR3 has 20 residues. CDR3 sequence reads: CASSEGIPGLINRMNTEAFF. The CDR3 DNA reads as TGTGCCAGCAGTGAAGGAATCCCGGGACTTATAAATCGAATGAACACTGAAGCTTTCTTT.

J is TRBJ1-1 and V is TRBV9; no clear D gene. The CDR3 runs to 13 residues. Germline CDR1 and CDR2: SGDLS and YYNGEE. V lost 4 bases and J lost 9, with 16 bases in between. CDR3 sequence reads: CASSKTDSPKAFF. DNA for the CDR3: TGTGCCAGCAGCAAGACGGACTCCCCTAAAGCTTTCTTT.

V is TRBV28 and J is TRBJ1-6, with 8 bases identical to TRBD1. The CDR3 is 16 residues long. V shed 4 bases and J 4 bases; nucleotides not matched to a gene: 6. Germline CDR1 MDHEN, CDR2 SYDVKM. CDR3 DNA sequence: TGTGCCAGCAGTTCCCCGGACAGGGCATATAATTCACCCCTCCACTTT. Protein sequence: CASSSPDRAYNSPLHF.

The V and J genes are TRBV27 and TRBJ1-2, with 11 positions matching TRBD1. This CDR3 contains 14 residues. V lost 4 bases to trimming and J lost 8 bases; unmatched junction nucleotides: 6. CDR1 MNHEY and CDR2 SMNVEV come from the germline V gene (reference sequence). CDR3 residues: CASSWTGGSKGYTF. The CDR3 bases are TGTGCCAGCAGTTGGACAGGGGGCTCGAAGGGCTACACCTTC.

The genes are TRBV30 and TRBJ1-1; D may be TRBD1 (6 bases). Germline loops: CDR1 GTSNPN, CDR2 SVGIG (reference sequence). The V end lost 5 bases, the J end lost 1 base, and 8 bases lay between the germline ends. The CDR3 covers 12 residues. The CDR3 loop reads CAWDRTNTEAFF. The CDR3 region has the DNA TGTGCCTGGGACAGGACGAACACTGAAGCTTTCTTT.

This chain links TRBV6-5 with TRBJ1-3; D might be TRBD1 (5 bases). V lost 4 bases and J lost 4, with 5 bases in between. Germline loops: CDR1 MNHEY, CDR2 SVGAGI. The CDR3 extends over 12 amino acids. The CDR3, as DNA: TGTGCCAGCAGTTGGGGCGGAAACACCATATATTTT. It specifies CASSWGGNTIYF.

The chain joins TRBV6-2 or TRBV6-3 to TRBJ1-2; tentatively, D is TRBD1 (5 bases). The V gene's germline CDR1 is MNHEY and CDR2 SVGEGT. The length of the CDR3 is 14 residues. Trimming pared 2 bases from V and 2 bases from J, leaving 9 bases between. For the CDR3, the DNA is TGTGCCAGCAGTTACGGAGGGGCCAACTATGGCTACACCTTC. Translation: CASSYGGANYGYTF.

This chain joins TRBV7-9 and TRBJ2-1, with D possibly TRBD2 on 7 matching bases. Germline V gene sequence: CDR1 SEHNR, CDR2 FQNEAQ (reference sequence). V lost 2 bases, J lost 2 bases, and 22 bases lay in between. The CDR3 loop spans 19 amino acids. CDR3 sequence reads: CASSLRIGGAVNTYNEQFF. The CDR3 DNA reads as TGTGCCAGCAGCTTAAGGATTGGGGGGGCCGTCAACACCTACAATGAGCAGTTCTTC.

CDR3 region: CASTGGRGYGYTF. The CDR3, as DNA: TGTGCCAGCACCGGGGGGCGGGGGTATGGCTACACCTTC. V and J are TRBV25-1 and TRBJ1-2; TRBD1 is a possible D gene (6 bases). Germline V gene sequence: CDR1 MGHDK, CDR2 SYGVNS. The ends were cut back, 7 bases at V and 5 bases at J, with 14 bases in the middle. CDR3 length equals 13 residues.

The V call is TRBV2, the J call TRBJ1-2; 10 nucleotides line up with TRBD1. The CDR3 spans 15 residues. Losses at the gene ends were 4 bases for V and 5 bases for J; bases not matched to a gene: 7. CDR1 and CDR2 (germline): SNHLY, FYNNEI. CDR3 in amino acids: CASSVGQGSSYGYTF. As DNA, the CDR3 is TGTGCCAGCAGTGTGGGACAGGGGTCTTCGTATGGCTACACCTTC.

The genes are TRBV10-1 and TRBJ2-1, with TRBD1 as a possible D gene (5 bases). The CDR3 loop spans 14 amino acids. Trimming stripped 0 bases from V and 8 bases from J, with 11 bases between. Germline V gene data show CDR1 as WNHNN and CDR2 as SYGVQD (reference sequence). The CDR3 here is CASSESRGWDEQFF. The CDR3 DNA is TGCGCCAGCAGTGAGTCAAGGGGATGGGATGAGCAGTTCTTC.

The genes are TRBV6-5 and TRBJ2-3, with 8 bases lining up with TRBD1. V was pared by 5 bases and J by 5 bases, with 6 bases of the junction left unmatched. This CDR3 is built from 14 residues. Germline CDR1 reads MNHEY; CDR2 reads SVGAGI. The CDR3 DNA follows: TGTGCCAGCAGTAGACAGGGGTCCGGAGATACGCAGTATTTT. Translating gives CASSRQGSGDTQYF.

V and J are TRBV11-2 and TRBJ2-3; 7 bases map to TRBD2. CDR1 and CDR2 (germline): SGHAT, FQNNGV. V lost 5 bases to trimming and J lost 2 bases; unmatched junction nucleotides: 7. The CDR3 sequence is 15 residues long. The CDR3 spells CASSPLRGSTDTQYF. CDR3 nucleotide sequence: TGTGCCAGCAGCCCCCTGCGGGGGTCCACAGATACGCAGTATTTT.

The rearrangement joins TRBV18 to TRBJ1-3, with 7 nucleotides matching TRBD1. Looked up from germline, CDR1 is KGHSH and CDR2 is LQKENI. V lost 3 bases and J lost 8; bases outside the gene matches: 7. The CDR3 length is 14 residues. CDR3 in DNA: TGTGCCAGCTCACCGCGACAGGGTCGAGACACCATATATTTT. This encodes CASSPRQGRDTIYF.

This rearrangement joins TRBV6-5 to TRBJ1-4; 7 bases line up with TRBD1. This CDR3 has 15 amino acids. Trimming at V came to 6 bases and at J to 4 bases, leaving 8 bases not matched to a gene. CDR1 is MNHEY and CDR2 is SVGAGI in the germline V gene. Here the CDR3 DNA reads TGTGCCAGCAGAAAGCTACAGGGGATTAATGAAAAACTGTTTTTT. Translation: CASRKLQGINEKLFF.

The chain carries TRBV25-1 and TRBJ1-2; possibly TRBD1 for D (5 bases). Trimming took 7 bases from V and 2 from J, leaving 11 bases between them. CDR3 length: 13 amino acids. Germline CDR1 and CDR2: MGHDK and SYGVNS. The CDR3 is CASTGVTNYGYTF. CDR3 bases: TGTGCCAGCACGGGGGTGACAAACTATGGCTACACCTTC.

This chain joins TRBV5-6 and TRBJ1-4; D is undetermined. The germline gives CDR1 SGHDT, CDR2 YYEEEE. V gave up 4 bases and J gave up 0 bases, with 13 bases separating them. The CDR3 consists of 16 residues. The CDR3 loop is CASSLRLLTTNEKLFF. The CDR3 DNA sequence: TGTGCCAGCAGCCTCCGACTTCTTACAACTAATGAAAAACTGTTTTTT.

CDR3 region: CASSPRGHLNTEAFF. The CDR3 coding sequence is TGTGCCAGCAGCCCCAGGGGACACCTGAACACTGAAGCTTTCTTT. The chain couples TRBV5-4 to TRBJ1-1; tentative D call: TRBD1 (6 bases). The CDR3 totals 15 residues. The germline gives CDR1 SGHNT, CDR2 YYREEE (reference sequence). V was clipped by 4 bases and J by 0 bases, with 13 bases between them.

The V call is TRBV14, the J call TRBJ1-2; D gene ambiguous. CDR1 and CDR2 from the germline V gene are SGHDN and FVKESK. This CDR3 spans 13 amino acids. V shed 0 bases and J shed 5 bases, with 7 bases lying between them. The CDR3 sequence is CASSQDQIYGYTF. The CDR3 DNA reads TGTGCCAGCAGCCAAGATCAGATTTATGGCTACACCTTC.

This sequence joins TRBV11-2 and TRBJ1-4; the D gene is possibly TRBD1 (6 bases). In germline, CDR1 is SGHAT, CDR2 FQNNGV. This CDR3 has 17 amino acids. V lost 5 bases and J lost 7, with 23 bases in between. DNA of the CDR3: TGTGCCAGCAGCCTAGGACTAGCGGGGGCCTTTGGTGAAAAACTGTTTTTT. This encodes CASSLGLAGAFGEKLFF.

The genes are TRBV3-1 (or the pseudogene TRBV3-2) and TRBJ1-6; 8 nucleotides line up with TRBD1. This CDR3 comprises 19 residues. Looked up from germline, CDR1 is LGHDT and CDR2 is YNNKEL (reference sequence). Unmatched junction bases numbered 10, after V lost 0 bases and J lost 3 bases. The CDR3 sequence is CASSQESGRGQVYNSPLHF. CDR3 nucleotide sequence: TGTGCCAGCAGCCAAGAGAGTGGTCGGGGACAGGTCTATAATTCACCCCTCCACTTT.

This clone appeared a few times. V usage is TRBV2 and J usage is TRBJ2-2; weak D call: TRBD2 (6 bases). Germline CDR1 reads SNHLY; CDR2 reads FYNNEI. Trimming cost V 6 bases and J 2 bases, with 10 bases left between them. CDR3 size: 14 residues. The CDR3 region is CASREGSNTGELFF. CDR3 sequence (DNA): TGTGCCAGCAGGGAGGGATCAAACACCGGGGAGCTGTTTTTT.

This sequence joins TRBV27 and TRBJ1-1, with 8 bases lining up with TRBD1. The J segment lost 8 bases and the V segment lost 3 bases, leaving 8 bases of the junction unmatched. CDR1 MNHEY and CDR2 SMNVEV come from the germline V gene (reference sequence). The CDR3 loop spans 14 amino acids. The CDR3 region is CASSFSLSGGEAFF. CDR3 coding DNA: TGTGCCAGCAGTTTCTCCCTTTCAGGGGGCGAAGCTTTCTTT.